This TCR beta chain originates from a study of regulatory T cells in long-lasting Graves disease. As for the study in general: Over 5 years of antithyroid drugs with positive TSH receptor antibodies was taken to mean persistent Graves' disease. Study outcomes and limitations: The work looked only at peripheral blood and did not look at thyroid tissue. Only a small sample size was used, which may have cut accuracy.

Germline CDR1 reads SGDLS; CDR2 reads YYNGEE. V dropped 4 bases and J dropped 6 bases, with 10 bases sitting between them. The CDR3 covers 12 residues. This clonotype was observed at least ten times. Its target is not known. Time point defined: persistent/refractory GD, antithyroid drugs over 5 years with positive TRAb. Extracted PBMC RNA gave rise to the TCR library. Approximately 9.9-milliliter peripheral blood samples went into EDTA tubes. Researchers made TCR beta libraries by using iRepertoire HTBI primers and running Arm-PCR on CDR3 regions. TCRdb processed the multiplex PCR reads anew with MiXCR; each CDR3 protein has one entry. Seen here are about 310,000 distinct CDR3 sequences, around 23% observed once, and the top ten hold roughly 50%.

The sequence was collected from a female donor with Graves disease. This sequence joins TRBV9 and TRBJ1-2; TRBD1 might be the D (6 bases). The sample here was peripheral blood mononuclear cells (PBMCs), taken when the disease was refractory, from a patient treated with antithyroid drugs. The CDR3 region has the DNA TGTGCCAGCAGCAGGACAGAAAATGGCTACACCTTC. Its protein is CASSRTENGYTF.